The source of this T cell receptor (beta chain) is a study of T cell responses to AZD1222 COVID-19 vaccine (dated by TCRdb to the early 2020s). With respect to the entire study: A total of over 230 trial participants underwent TCR sequencing, of whom 207 had received two doses of AZD1222 and 26 had received two doses of the MenACWY control vaccine. Trial participants were enrolled by age into subgroups of 18-55, 56-69 and 70-plus years, and around 150, 29 and 61 TCR-sequenced participants, respectively, were included in these subgroups.

The sample's time point label is to be understood as: about 28 days (+/-7) after the second vaccine dose. AZD1222 recipients whose second dose came at about 4 weeks and those whose second dose came at about 12 weeks were combined into one group, since spike-specific TCR depth and breadth did not differ between the two schedules. Vaccinee samples came from UK trials COV001 and COV002, including a single-blind randomized controlled phase 2/3 trial of AZD1222 (ChAdOx1 nCoV-19) in healthy adults. For TCRbeta chain sequencing, PBMC samples were collected from trial participants at day 0 and at day 28 after the second dose. For this chain, trimming is 7 bases at the V end and 5 bases at the J end, and the number of junction bases without a gene match is 18. Measured from the cysteine to the phenylalanine, the CDR3 is 18 residues long. The read is trimmed to its CDR3 DNA, 54 bases read in frame from base 1. CDR1 MGHRA and CDR2 YSYEKL were looked up in the germline V gene.

As regards this clone: Its cognate antigen has yet to be identified. The input lacks base qualities; no much larger clone sits a single base away.

Overall results and qualifications from the work: Most participants were white British and females outnumbered males, and the authors suggested that clonal diversity may have been underestimated. The whole spike protein was spanned by vaccine-associated CD4 TCRs, and dominant responses were seen in regions 160-218 and 743-854. Only a handful of AZD1222 recipients were SARS-CoV-2 seropositive at baseline, limiting conclusions about previously exposed vaccinees. The 56-69-year group was small, and its depth increase did not reach significance, likely because of low power. Epitopes outside the regions mutated in the B.1.351 and B.1.1.7 variants were reportedly recognized by nearly half of the unique spike-specific TCRs. Because no samples from the day 14 peak response were available, repertoires could be characterized only after the peak T cell response. A significant rise in spike-specific TCR breadth and depth was observed after two AZD1222 doses relative to day 0 and relative to MenACWY recipients.

The CDR3 regions of human TCRbeta chains were analyzed by immunosequencing. The authors' pipeline ran thus. Repertoire TCRs were checked for matches against a reference library of SARS-CoV-2-specific TCRs that had been generated using the MIRA antigen-specificity platform. Breadth was defined as the fraction of unique TCRs that were SARS-CoV-2-associated. Depth was defined as the fraction of total T cells that were SARS-CoV-2-associated. Using the MIRA data, each spike-specific TCR was mapped to the spike region that the TCR reacts to and placed in a CD4 or CD8 class. Log10-transformed breadth and depth values were compared by one-way ANOVA with Sidak's multiple comparisons tests. The source is immuneACCESS, and TCRdb retained only in-frame sequences with V and J called. Part of the clones is not carried over; for the studies checked, unresolved V genes explain less than half of this, and the remainder is unexplained. V, J and clone size were drawn from that table, and D and trimming were deduced from the DNA. The sample profile shows under 170,000 clones; more than 85% of them were found once. The ten largest clones add up to more than 3% of the sample.

The sequence came from an adult who received the AZD1222 COVID-19 vaccine. The sample here was peripheral blood, taken 28 days after the second AZD1222 dose. The rearrangement joined TRBV4-1 to TRBJ2-1; TRBD1 aligns with 9 central bases. The CDR3 has the sequence CASMAILTQGAENNEQFF. The sequence in DNA is TGCGCCAGCATGGCTATCCTGACACAGGGGGCGGAAAACAATGAGCAGTTCTTC.